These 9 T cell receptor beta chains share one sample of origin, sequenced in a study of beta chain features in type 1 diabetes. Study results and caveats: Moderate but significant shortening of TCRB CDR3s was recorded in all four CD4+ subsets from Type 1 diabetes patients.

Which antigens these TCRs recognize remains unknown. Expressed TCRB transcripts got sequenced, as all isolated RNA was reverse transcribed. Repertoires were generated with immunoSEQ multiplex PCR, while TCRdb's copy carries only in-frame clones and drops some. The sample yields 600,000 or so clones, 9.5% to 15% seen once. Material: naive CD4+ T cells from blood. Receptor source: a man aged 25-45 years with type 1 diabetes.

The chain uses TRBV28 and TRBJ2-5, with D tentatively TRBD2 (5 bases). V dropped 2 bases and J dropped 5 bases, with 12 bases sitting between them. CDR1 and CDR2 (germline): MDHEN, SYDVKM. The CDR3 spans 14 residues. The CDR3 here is CASSLAGPAETQYF. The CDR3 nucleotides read TGTGCCAGCAGTTTAGCGGGTCCGGCGGAGACCCAGTACTTC.

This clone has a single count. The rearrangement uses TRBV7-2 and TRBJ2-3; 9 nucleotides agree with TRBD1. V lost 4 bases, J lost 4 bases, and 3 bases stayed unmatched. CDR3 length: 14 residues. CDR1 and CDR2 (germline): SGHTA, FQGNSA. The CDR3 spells CASSWYRGPDTQYF. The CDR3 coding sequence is TGTGCCAGCAGCTGGTACAGGGGGCCAGATACGCAGTATTTT.

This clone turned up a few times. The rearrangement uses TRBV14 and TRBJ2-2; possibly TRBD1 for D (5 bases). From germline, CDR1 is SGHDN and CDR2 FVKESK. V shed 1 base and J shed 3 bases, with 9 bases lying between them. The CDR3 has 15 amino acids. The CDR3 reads CASSQGSTDTGELFF. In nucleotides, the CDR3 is TGTGCCAGCAGCCAAGGGTCGACAGACACCGGGGAGCTGTTTTTT.

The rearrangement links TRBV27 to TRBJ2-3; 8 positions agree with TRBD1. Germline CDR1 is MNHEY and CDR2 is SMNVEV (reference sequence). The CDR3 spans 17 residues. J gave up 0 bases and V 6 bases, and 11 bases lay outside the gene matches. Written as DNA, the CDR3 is TGTGCCAGCAGCCTTAGGACAGGGCACCTGAGCACAGATACGCAGTATTTT. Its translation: CASSLRTGHLSTDTQYF.

CDR3 nucleotides: TGTGCCAGCAGCACCCAAACGGGACAGTCCTACGAGCAGTACTTC. Translated: CASSTQTGQSYEQYF. V and J are TRBV5-4 and TRBJ2-7, with TRBD1 matching 7 bases. The junction had 8 bases not matched to a gene; V was cut back by 4 bases and J by 1 base. This CDR3 region has 15 residues. The germline gives CDR1 SGHNT, CDR2 YYREEE (reference sequence).

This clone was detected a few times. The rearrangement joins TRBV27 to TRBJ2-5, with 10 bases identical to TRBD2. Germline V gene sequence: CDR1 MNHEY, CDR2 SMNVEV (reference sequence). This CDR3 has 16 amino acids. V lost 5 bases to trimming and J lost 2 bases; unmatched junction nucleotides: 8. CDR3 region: CASSTIAGGQQETQYF. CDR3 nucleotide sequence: TGTGCCAGCAGTACCATAGCGGGGGGACAACAAGAGACCCAGTACTTC.

The CDR3 protein is CASSPNRDRSSKEYF. The CDR3 bases are TGTGCCAGCTCACCGAATCGGGACAGGTCATCTAAGGAGTACTTC. This chain uses TRBV18 with TRBJ2-7; 8 bases agree with TRBD1. Germline CDR1 reads KGHSH; CDR2 reads LQKENI. After removal of 3 bases from V and 11 bases from J, the junction contained 15 bases not matched to a gene. The length of the CDR3 is 15 residues.

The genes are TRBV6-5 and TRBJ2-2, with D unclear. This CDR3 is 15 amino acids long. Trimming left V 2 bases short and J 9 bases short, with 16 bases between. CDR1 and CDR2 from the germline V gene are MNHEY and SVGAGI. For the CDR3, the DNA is TGTGCCAGCAGTTACGGGCTACAACTCTCCCGGGAGCTGTTTTTT. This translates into CASSYGLQLSRELFF.

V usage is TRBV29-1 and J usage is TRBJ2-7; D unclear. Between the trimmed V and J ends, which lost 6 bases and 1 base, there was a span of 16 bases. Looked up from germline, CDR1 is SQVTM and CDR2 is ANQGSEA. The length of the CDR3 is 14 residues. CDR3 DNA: TGCAGCGTGATGGGTAAACAAAATTCCTACGAGCAGTACTTC. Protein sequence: CSVMGKQNSYEQYF.